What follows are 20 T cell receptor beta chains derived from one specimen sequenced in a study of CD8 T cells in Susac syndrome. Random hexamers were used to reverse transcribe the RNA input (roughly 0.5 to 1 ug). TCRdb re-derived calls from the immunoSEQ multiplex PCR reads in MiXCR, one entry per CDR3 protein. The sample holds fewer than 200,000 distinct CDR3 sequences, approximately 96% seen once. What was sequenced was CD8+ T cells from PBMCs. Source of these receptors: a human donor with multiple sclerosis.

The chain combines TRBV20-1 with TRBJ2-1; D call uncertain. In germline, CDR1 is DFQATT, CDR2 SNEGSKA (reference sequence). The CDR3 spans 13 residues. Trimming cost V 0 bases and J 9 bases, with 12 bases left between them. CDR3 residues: CSARDVQLAEQFF. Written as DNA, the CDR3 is TGCAGTGCTAGAGATGTCCAACTGGCTGAGCAGTTCTTC.

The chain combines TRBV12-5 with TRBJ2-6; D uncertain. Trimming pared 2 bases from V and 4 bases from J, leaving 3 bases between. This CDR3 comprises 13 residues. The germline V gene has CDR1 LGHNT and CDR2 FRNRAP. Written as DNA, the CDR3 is TGTGCTAGTGGTTTGACGGGGGCCAACGTCCTGACTTTC. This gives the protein CASGLTGANVLTF.

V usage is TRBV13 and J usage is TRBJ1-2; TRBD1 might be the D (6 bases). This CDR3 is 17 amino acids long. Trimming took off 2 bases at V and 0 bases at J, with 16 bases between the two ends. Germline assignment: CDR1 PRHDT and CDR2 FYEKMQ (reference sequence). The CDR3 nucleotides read TGTGCCAGCAGCTTATCCAGGAGGACAGAAGCTAACTATGGCTACACCTTC. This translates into CASSLSRRTEANYGYTF. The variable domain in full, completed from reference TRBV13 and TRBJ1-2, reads AAGVIQSPRHLIKEKRETATLKCYPIPRHDTVYWYQQGPGQDPQFLISFYEKMQSDKGSIPDRFSAQQFSDYHSELNMSSLELGDSALYFCASSLSRRTEANYGYTFGSGTRLTVV.

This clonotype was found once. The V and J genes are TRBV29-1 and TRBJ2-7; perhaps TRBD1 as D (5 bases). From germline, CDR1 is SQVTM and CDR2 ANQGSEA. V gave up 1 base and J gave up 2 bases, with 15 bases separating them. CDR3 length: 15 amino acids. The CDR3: CSVEVLQAGTYEQYF. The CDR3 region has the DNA TGCAGCGTTGAAGTTTTGCAGGCAGGGACCTACGAGCAGTACTTC.

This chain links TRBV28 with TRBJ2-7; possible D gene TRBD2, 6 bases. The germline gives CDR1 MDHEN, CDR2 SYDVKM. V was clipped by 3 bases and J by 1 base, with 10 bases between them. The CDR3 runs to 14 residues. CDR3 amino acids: CASSFSGSSYEQYF. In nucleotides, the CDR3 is TGTGCCAGCAGTTTTAGCGGTTCTTCCTACGAGCAGTACTTC.

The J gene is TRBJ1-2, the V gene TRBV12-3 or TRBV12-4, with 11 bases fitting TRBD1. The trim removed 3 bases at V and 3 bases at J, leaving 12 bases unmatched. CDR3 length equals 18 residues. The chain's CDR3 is CASSFSIPGQGADYGYTF. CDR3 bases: TGTGCCAGCAGTTTTTCCATCCCCGGACAGGGGGCTGACTATGGCTACACCTTC.

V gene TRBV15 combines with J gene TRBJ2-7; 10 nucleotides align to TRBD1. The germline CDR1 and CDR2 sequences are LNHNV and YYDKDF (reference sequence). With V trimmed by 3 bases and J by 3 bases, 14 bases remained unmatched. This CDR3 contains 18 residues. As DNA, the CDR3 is TGTGCCACCAGCAGTGGGGGGATTGGGACAGGGGTAAACTACGAGCAGTACTTC. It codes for CATSSGGIGTGVNYEQYF.

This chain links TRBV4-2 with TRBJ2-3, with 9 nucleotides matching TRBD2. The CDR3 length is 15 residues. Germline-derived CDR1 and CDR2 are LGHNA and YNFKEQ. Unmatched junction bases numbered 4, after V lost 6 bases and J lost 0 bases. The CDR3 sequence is CASRWTSASTDTQYF. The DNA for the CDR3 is TGTGCCAGCAGGTGGACTAGCGCGAGCACAGATACGCAGTATTTT.

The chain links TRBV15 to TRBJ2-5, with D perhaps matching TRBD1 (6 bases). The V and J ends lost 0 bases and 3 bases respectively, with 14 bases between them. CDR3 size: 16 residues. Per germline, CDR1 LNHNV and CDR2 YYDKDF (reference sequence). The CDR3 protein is CATSRDYFEGEETQYF. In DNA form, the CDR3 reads TGTGCCACCAGCAGAGATTACTTTGAGGGGGAAGAGACCCAGTACTTC.

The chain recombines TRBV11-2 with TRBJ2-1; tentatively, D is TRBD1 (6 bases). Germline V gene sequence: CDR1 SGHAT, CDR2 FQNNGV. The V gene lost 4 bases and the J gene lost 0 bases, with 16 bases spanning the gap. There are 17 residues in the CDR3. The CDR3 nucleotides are TGTGCCAGCAGCTCTTCTCGACAGGCGAGCTCCTACAATGAGCAGTTCTTC. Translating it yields CASSSSRQASSYNEQFF.

CDR3 sequence: CASSFLAPNNEQFF. CDR3 DNA: TGTGCCAGCAGCTTTCTAGCGCCAAACAATGAGCAGTTCTTC. V usage is TRBV5-6 and J usage is TRBJ2-1, with D perhaps matching TRBD2 (6 bases). Trimming took off 2 bases at V and 5 bases at J, with 11 bases between the two ends. In germline, CDR1 is SGHDT, CDR2 YYEEEE. The CDR3 is 14 amino acids.

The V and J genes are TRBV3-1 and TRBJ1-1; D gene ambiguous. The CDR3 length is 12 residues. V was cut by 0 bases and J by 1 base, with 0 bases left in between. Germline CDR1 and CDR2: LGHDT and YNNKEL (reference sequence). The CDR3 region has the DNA TGTGCCAGCAGCCAAGAGAACACTGAAGCTTTCTTT. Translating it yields CASSQENTEAFF.

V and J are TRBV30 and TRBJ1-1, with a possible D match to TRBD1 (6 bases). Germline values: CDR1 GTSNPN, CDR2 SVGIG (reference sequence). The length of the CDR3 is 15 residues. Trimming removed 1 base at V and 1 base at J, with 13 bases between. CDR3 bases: TGTGCCTGGAGTGAGTGGGGCAGGGGGAACACTGAAGCTTTCTTT. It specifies CAWSEWGRGNTEAFF.

The DNA of the CDR3 is TGCAGCGCCGAGACAGGGATAAACACTGAAGCTTTCTTT. It translates to CSAETGINTEAFF. The chain joins TRBV29-1 to TRBJ1-1; 7 nucleotides agree with TRBD1. Germline V lookup: CDR1 SQVTM, CDR2 ANQGSEA. V lost 7 bases and J lost 2; bases outside the gene matches: 7. The CDR3 has 13 amino acids.

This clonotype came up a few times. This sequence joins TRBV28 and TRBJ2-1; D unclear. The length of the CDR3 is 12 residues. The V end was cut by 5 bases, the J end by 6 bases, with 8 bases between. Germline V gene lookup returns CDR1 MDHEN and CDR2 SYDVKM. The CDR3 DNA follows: TGTGCCAGCAGTATGACGGCCAATGAGCAGTTCTTC. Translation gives CASSMTANEQFF.

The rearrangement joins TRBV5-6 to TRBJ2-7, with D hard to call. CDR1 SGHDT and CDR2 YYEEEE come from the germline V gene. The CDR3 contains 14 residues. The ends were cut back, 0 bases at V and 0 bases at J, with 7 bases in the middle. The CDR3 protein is CASSLGVNSYEQYF. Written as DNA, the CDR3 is TGTGCCAGCAGCTTGGGGGTCAACTCCTACGAGCAGTACTTC. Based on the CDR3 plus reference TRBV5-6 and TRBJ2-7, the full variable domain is DAGVTQSPTHLIKTRGQQVTLRCSPKSGHDTVSWYQQALGQGPQFIFQYYEEEERQRGNFPDRFSGHQFPNYSSELNVNALLLGDSALYLCASSLGVNSYEQYFGPGTRLTVT.

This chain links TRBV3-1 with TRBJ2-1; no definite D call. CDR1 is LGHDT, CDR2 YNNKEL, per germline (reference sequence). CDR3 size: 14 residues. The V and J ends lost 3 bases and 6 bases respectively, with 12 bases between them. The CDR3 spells CASSHSYMGNEQFF. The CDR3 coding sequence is TGTGCCAGCAGCCATTCGTACATGGGCAATGAGCAGTTCTTC.

The chain's CDR3 is CASSYSAIYNEQFF. CDR3 bases: TGTGCCAGCAGTTACTCCGCCATCTACAATGAGCAGTTCTTC. This chain uses TRBV6-5 with TRBJ2-1; no clear D gene. The germline CDR1 and CDR2 sequences are MNHEY and SVGAGI. CDR3 length: 14 residues. V lost 0 bases and J lost 3, with 6 bases in between.

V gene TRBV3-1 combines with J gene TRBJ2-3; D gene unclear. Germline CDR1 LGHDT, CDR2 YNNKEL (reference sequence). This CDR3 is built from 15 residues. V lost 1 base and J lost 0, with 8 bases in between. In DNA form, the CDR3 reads TGTGCCAGCAGCCAAGGTGACATTAGCACAGATACGCAGTATTTT. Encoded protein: CASSQGDISTDTQYF.

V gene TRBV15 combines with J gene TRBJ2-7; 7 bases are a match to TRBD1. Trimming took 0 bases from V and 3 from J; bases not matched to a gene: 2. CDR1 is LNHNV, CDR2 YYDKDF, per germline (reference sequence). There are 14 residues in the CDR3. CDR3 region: CATSRDQGVYEQYF. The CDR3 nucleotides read TGTGCCACCAGCAGAGATCAGGGGGTCTACGAGCAGTACTTC.